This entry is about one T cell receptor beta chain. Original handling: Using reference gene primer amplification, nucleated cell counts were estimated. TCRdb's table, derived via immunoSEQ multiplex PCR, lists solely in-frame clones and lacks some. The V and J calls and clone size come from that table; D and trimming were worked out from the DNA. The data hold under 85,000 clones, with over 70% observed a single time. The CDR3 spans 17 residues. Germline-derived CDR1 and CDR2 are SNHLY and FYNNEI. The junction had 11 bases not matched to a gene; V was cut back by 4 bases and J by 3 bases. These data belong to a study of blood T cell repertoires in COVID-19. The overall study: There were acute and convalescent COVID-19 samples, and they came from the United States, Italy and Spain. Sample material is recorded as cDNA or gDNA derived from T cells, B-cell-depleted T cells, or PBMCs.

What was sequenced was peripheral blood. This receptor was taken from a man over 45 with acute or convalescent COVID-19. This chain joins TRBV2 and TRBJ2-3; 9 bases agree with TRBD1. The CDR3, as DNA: TGTGCCAGCAGTGGATGGTCGGGACAGGGTATTACAGATACGCAGTATTTT. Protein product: CASSGWSGQGITDTQYF.